These 25 T cell receptor beta chains were all obtained from the same sample, sequenced in a study of T-cell memory formation after mild COVID-19. TCRdb reprocessed the 5' RACE reads with MiXCR, giving one entry per CDR3 protein. The repertoire holds approximately 570,000 distinct CDR3 sequences, with around 17% as singletons. What was sequenced was PBMCs or a T cell subset sorted from them (not recorded which). These receptors originate from an adult woman who had mild COVID-19 (a few samples of this study predate the infection). Cell type and time point are not known.

The sample holds many counts of this clonotype. This chain connects TRBV24-1 to TRBJ2-2, with D perhaps matching TRBD1 (5 bases). Germline-derived CDR1 and CDR2 are KGHDR and SFDVKD. The length of the CDR3 is 15 residues. Trimming left V 7 bases short and J 3 bases short, with 14 bases between. CDR3 protein: CATSDQGEDTGELFF. DNA for the CDR3: TGTGCCACCAGCGACCAGGGCGAGGACACCGGGGAGCTGTTTTTT.

This clonotype was seen a handful of times. This chain links TRBV5-1 with TRBJ2-7, with 7 nucleotides matching TRBD1. In germline, CDR1 is SGHRS, CDR2 YFSETQ. Unmatched junction bases numbered 6, after V lost 0 bases and J lost 0 bases. This CDR3 is 16 amino acids long. The CDR3 nucleotides are TGCGCCAGCAGCTTGGCCTGGACAGGCATCTCCTACGAGCAGTACTTC. Protein product: CASSLAWTGISYEQYF.

The chain couples TRBV23-1 to TRBJ1-4; TRBD1 is a possible D gene (5 bases). TRBV23-1 carries the ORF label, with uncertain function. CDR3 length: 14 amino acids. V was trimmed by 0 bases and J by 4 bases, leaving 6 bases between them. CDR3 region: CASSQSGLNEKLFF. CDR3 DNA: TGCGCCAGCAGTCAATCGGGGCTTAATGAAAAACTGTTTTTT.

This clonotype has just a few counts. The chain uses TRBV12-3 or TRBV12-4 and TRBJ2-7, with D possibly TRBD1 on 5 matching bases. The CDR3 has 14 amino acids. V shed 6 bases and J shed 0 bases, with 12 bases lying between them. CDR3 loop: CASRAQGGSYEQYF. The CDR3 DNA follows: TGTGCCAGCAGAGCTCAGGGTGGCTCCTACGAGCAGTACTTC.

There are many counts of this clonotype. The chain employs TRBV18 and TRBJ2-7, with 12 bases lining up with TRBD1. This CDR3 is built from 14 residues. Trimming cost V 3 bases and J 5 bases; bases outside gene matches: 2. CDR1 KGHSH and CDR2 LQKENI come from the germline V gene. The DNA for the CDR3 is TGTGCCAGCTCACCGGGACAGGGGGCTCACGAGCAGTACTTC. It is translated as CASSPGQGAHEQYF.

The chain has TRBV2 and TRBJ1-1; D is uncertain. V was trimmed by 7 bases and J by 0 bases, leaving 12 bases between them. The V gene's germline CDR1 is SNHLY and CDR2 FYNNEI. The CDR3 runs 14 residues. For the CDR3, the DNA is TGTGCCAGCACCCCTGGGGATTTGAACACTGAAGCTTTCTTT. Translation gives CASTPGDLNTEAFF.

The chain is built from TRBV3-1 and TRBJ2-2; tentative D call: TRBD2 (7 bases). V lost 6 bases and J 3 bases, leaving 14 bases between the germline ends. CDR1 is LGHDT and CDR2 is YNNKEL in the germline V gene (reference sequence). CDR3 length equals 15 residues. The CDR3 reads CASRVQGGYTGELFF. The CDR3 DNA is TGTGCCAGCAGGGTACAGGGAGGGTACACCGGGGAGCTGTTTTTT.

This clonotype has at least ten counts. The V and J genes are TRBV9 and TRBJ2-7; D remains unclear. This CDR3 has 14 residues. Germline CDR1 is SGDLS and CDR2 is YYNGEE. V was shortened by 0 bases and J by 0 bases, with 7 bases between the two germline ends. CDR3 sequence (DNA): TGTGCCAGCAGCGTAGACGGCAGCTCCTACGAGCAGTACTTC. Protein product: CASSVDGSSYEQYF.

The CDR3 DNA reads as TGTGCCAGCAGCCCCGGGACAGGGATAACGTCCTACAATGAGCAGTTCTTC. It encodes CASSPGTGITSYNEQFF. The J gene is TRBJ2-1, the V gene TRBV5-5; 9 bases are shared with TRBD1. Germline values: CDR1 SGHKS, CDR2 YYEKEE (reference sequence). The CDR3 is 17 amino acids. After removal of 4 bases from V and 1 base from J, the junction contained 9 bases not matched to a gene.

The J gene is TRBJ2-1, the V gene TRBV30, with a tentative D call TRBD2 (6 bases). V lost 1 base and J lost 10, with 20 bases in between. The germline CDR1 and CDR2 sequences are GTSNPN and SVGIG (reference sequence). The CDR3 consists of 15 residues. The CDR3 sequence: CAWSAEAGFVLEQFF. As DNA, the CDR3 is TGTGCCTGGAGTGCCGAGGCGGGATTCGTGTTAGAGCAGTTCTTC.

The chain carries TRBV6-1 and TRBJ1-2; D unresolved. V lost 3 bases and J lost 7, with 6 bases in between. The CDR3 contains 11 residues. Germline loops: CDR1 MNHNS, CDR2 SASEGT. In nucleotides, the CDR3 is TGTGCCAGCAGTGATTTTACTGGCTACACCTTC. It encodes CASSDFTGYTF.

This sequence joins TRBV4-3 and TRBJ2-7; 7 bases are a match to TRBD1. This CDR3 is built from 16 residues. CDR1 is LGHNA, CDR2 YSLEER, per germline. V lost 0 bases and J lost 2; bases outside the gene matches: 7. CDR3 residues: CASSQEHGQATYEQYF. The DNA for the CDR3 is TGCGCCAGCAGCCAAGAACACGGACAGGCTACCTACGAGCAGTACTTC.

This clonotype showed up just a few times. The rearrangement joins TRBV20-1 to TRBJ2-6; the D is unclear. Germline V gene sequence: CDR1 DFQATT, CDR2 SNEGSKA (reference sequence). V dropped 3 bases and J dropped 4 bases, with 4 bases sitting between them. This CDR3 comprises 12 residues. The CDR3 sequence is CSASYGANVLTF. DNA of the CDR3: TGCAGTGCTAGCTACGGGGCCAACGTCCTGACTTTC.

This chain connects TRBV7-6 to TRBJ1-1; D not resolved. This CDR3 contains 14 residues. CDR1 and CDR2 from the germline V gene are SGHVS and FNYEAQ. V was trimmed by 5 bases and J by 0 bases, leaving 10 bases between them. CDR3 amino acids: CASSPREMNTEAFF. CDR3 sequence (DNA): TGTGCCAGCAGCCCAAGAGAGATGAACACTGAAGCTTTCTTT.

The CDR3, as DNA: TGCAGTGCTAGATGGGTTGGCAGGGAAAGCTCCTATAATTCACCCCTCCACTTT. Its translation is CSARWVGRESSYNSPLHF. The chain is built from TRBV20-1 and TRBJ1-6; tentatively, D is TRBD1 (5 bases). The CDR3 loop spans 18 amino acids. Germline CDR1 and CDR2: DFQATT and SNEGSKA (reference sequence). Trimming stripped 2 bases from V and 0 bases from J, with 17 bases between.

J is TRBJ1-4 and V is TRBV20-1; weak D call: TRBD1 (6 bases). With 3 bases removed from V and 5 bases from J, the gap between germline ends came to 13 bases. The V gene's germline CDR1 is DFQATT and CDR2 SNEGSKA (reference sequence). This CDR3 is built from 14 residues. The CDR3 loop reads CSASRVTGNEKLFF. The DNA of the CDR3 is TGCAGTGCTAGTAGGGTCACAGGGAATGAAAAACTGTTTTTT.

The gene calls are TRBV20-1 and TRBJ2-3; 9 bases line up with TRBD1. Germline V CDR1 and CDR2: DFQATT, SNEGSKA (reference sequence). The CDR3 contains 14 residues. V lost 6 bases, J lost 1 base, and 5 bases stayed unmatched. CDR3 sequence: CSAPGQGGTDTQYF. CDR3 coding DNA: TGCAGTGCGCCGGGACAGGGAGGCACAGATACGCAGTATTTT.

This clonotype was observed at least ten times. In DNA, the CDR3 is TGTGCCAGCACCCCCAACGCCTACGAGCAGTACTTC. Its protein product is CASTPNAYEQYF. This chain links TRBV7-9 with TRBJ2-7; D unresolved. Germline CDR1 reads SEHNR; CDR2 reads FQNEAQ (reference sequence). The CDR3 length is 12 residues. Between the trimmed V and J ends, which lost 7 bases and 2 bases, there was a span of 9 bases.

The chain joins TRBV2 to TRBJ2-1; D might be TRBD2 (7 bases). Trimming left V 4 bases short and J 6 bases short, with 13 bases between. The CDR3 is 14 residues long. Germline V gives CDR1 SNHLY, CDR2 FYNNEI. The CDR3 coding sequence is TGTGCCAGCAGTGGGCTGGGAGGGGGCAATGAGCAGTTCTTC. Amino acid sequence: CASSGLGGGNEQFF.

This chain uses TRBV7-9 with TRBJ2-3, with TRBD2 matching over 13 bases. Trimming at V came to 7 bases and at J to 6 bases, leaving 7 bases not matched to a gene. Germline CDR1 and CDR2: SEHNR and FQNEAQ (reference sequence). The CDR3 totals 15 residues. CDR3 nucleotides: TGTGCCAGCACCGGGACTAGCGGGGATCAGGATACGCAGTATTTT. It translates to CASTGTSGDQDTQYF.

The genes are TRBV7-8 and TRBJ2-6; D perhaps matches TRBD2 (5 bases). The CDR3 has 15 residues. Germline V gene data show CDR1 as SGHVS and CDR2 as FQNEAQ. Deletions cut 5 bases from V and 4 bases from J, with 12 bases between. The CDR3 sequence is CASSTGVVGANVLTF. The CDR3 nucleotides are TGTGCCAGCAGCACCGGGGTTGTGGGGGCCAACGTCCTGACTTTC.

The sample holds a few counts of this clonotype. The chain's CDR3 is CASSLDPLGASVNTEAFF. Written as DNA, the CDR3 is TGTGCCAGCAGCTTAGATCCTTTGGGGGCCTCGGTGAACACTGAAGCTTTCTTT. This chain links TRBV7-6 with TRBJ1-1, with D maybe TRBD1 (6 bases). Germline-derived CDR1 and CDR2 are SGHVS and FNYEAQ. The ends were cut back, 1 base at V and 0 bases at J, with 18 bases in the middle. There are 18 residues in the CDR3.

The rearrangement joins TRBV13 to TRBJ2-7; 10 bases map to TRBD1. V lost 0 bases, J lost 8 bases, and 4 bases stayed unmatched. CDR3 length equals 14 residues. Germline values: CDR1 PRHDT, CDR2 FYEKMQ (reference sequence). The CDR3 loop reads CASSLGTGGDQQYF. For the CDR3, the DNA is TGTGCCAGCAGCTTAGGGACAGGGGGCGACCAGCAGTACTTC.

A few counts support this clonotype. The DNA for the CDR3 is TGTGCCAGCAGTTACACAGGCGGAGGGGGAGAGACCCAGTACTTC. This sequence encodes CASSYTGGGGETQYF. The chain links TRBV6-5 to TRBJ2-5, with D perhaps assigned TRBD1 or TRBD2 (6 bases each). Germline CDR1 is MNHEY and CDR2 is SVGAGI. V shed 2 bases and J shed 4 bases, with 14 bases lying between them. The CDR3 length is 15 residues.

This clonotype was recorded a few times. The genes are TRBV11-2 and TRBJ2-7, with 8 bases aligning to TRBD1. With V trimmed by 5 bases and J by 6 bases, 3 bases remained unmatched. Germline lookup yields CDR1 SGHAT and CDR2 FQNNGV. This CDR3 comprises 12 residues. The CDR3 bases are TGTGCCAGCAGCGCAGACAGGGGCGAGCAGTACTTC. This translates into CASSADRGEQYF.